This T cell receptor beta chain was sequenced in a study of siplizumab effects on memory and regulatory T cells (dated by TCRdb to between 2018 and 2021). At the level of the whole study: The study looked at the effect of siplizumab, an anti-CD2 antibody, on alloreactive T-cell subsets in allogeneic mixed lymphocyte reactions made from human PBMCs.

Sequences SEHNR (CDR1) and FQNEAQ (CDR2) are obtained from the germline V gene (reference sequence). V and J lose 1 base and 2 bases, and a span of 12 bases separates them. The CDR3 sequence holds 16 residues, the cysteine and phenylalanine included. The sequence is cut down to CDR3 DNA, 48 bases in frame from base 1. Study-wide findings and limitations: Siplizumab significantly reduced the cumulative frequency of alloreactive sequences traceable to unstimulated CD4+ memory T cells. No functional confirmation was obtained for the suppressive function of proliferating Tregs from siplizumab cultures. Of the alloreactive CD4+ clones that could be mapped, the Treg-derived share averaged almost 70% with siplizumab compared with 25% to 30% in control reactions. Greater diversity appeared to be present in unstimulated naive T cells than in memory T cells, and a substantial contribution to the alloresponse seemed to be made by naive cells. Sequences below about 10^-5 frequency were poorly captured, so only a minor fraction of alloreactive clones could be mapped to unstimulated subsets. For roughly 75-97% of proliferating CD4+ or CD8+ clones, no naive or memory phenotype could be assigned.

Remarks on this clone: There is no known antigen for this receptor. Base qualities are not recorded, but no much larger clone differs from it by a single base.

TCRbeta CDR3 sequencing was performed on sorted unstimulated T cells and on proliferating T cells recovered from mixed lymphocyte reactions. Fresh whole blood from approximately 10 HLA-typed healthy donors was used to isolate PBMCs. The method behind the library was the immunoSEQ multiplex PCR assay. The deep sequencing platform assayed about 10^5 TCR templates per sample. Genomic DNA extracted from sorted T cells was the material used for TCRbeta CDR3 sequencing. The authors processed their data as follows. The R programming language was used for clonal analysis of the TCRbeta CDR3 data. Alloreactive CD4+ and CD8+ clones were identified by comparing unstimulated samples to CFSE-low samples taken after the reaction. Regulatory or non-regulatory origin of alloreactive CD4+ clones was assigned by matching sequences to the sorted unstimulated Treg and non-Treg repertoires. TCRdb retrieved this table from immuneACCESS and kept in-frame rearrangements only. Not all clones are present; in checked studies, unresolved V genes account for under half, and no reason is known for the remainder. V and J calls and clone size are as listed in that table; D and trimming were resolved from the DNA. In this sample the table shows tens of thousands of clones, 91% of which occur a single time. The biggest ten clones account for more than 25% of the sample.

The chain uses TRBV7-9 and TRBJ2-1; the D gene is not confidently resolved. This clonotype was sampled from a human donor in good health. The sample comprised CD8+ T cells sorted from blood. The CDR3 has the sequence CASSLVLGIPYNEQFF. The DNA reads TGTGCCAGCAGCTTAGTTCTGGGTATCCCCTACAATGAGCAGTTCTTC.